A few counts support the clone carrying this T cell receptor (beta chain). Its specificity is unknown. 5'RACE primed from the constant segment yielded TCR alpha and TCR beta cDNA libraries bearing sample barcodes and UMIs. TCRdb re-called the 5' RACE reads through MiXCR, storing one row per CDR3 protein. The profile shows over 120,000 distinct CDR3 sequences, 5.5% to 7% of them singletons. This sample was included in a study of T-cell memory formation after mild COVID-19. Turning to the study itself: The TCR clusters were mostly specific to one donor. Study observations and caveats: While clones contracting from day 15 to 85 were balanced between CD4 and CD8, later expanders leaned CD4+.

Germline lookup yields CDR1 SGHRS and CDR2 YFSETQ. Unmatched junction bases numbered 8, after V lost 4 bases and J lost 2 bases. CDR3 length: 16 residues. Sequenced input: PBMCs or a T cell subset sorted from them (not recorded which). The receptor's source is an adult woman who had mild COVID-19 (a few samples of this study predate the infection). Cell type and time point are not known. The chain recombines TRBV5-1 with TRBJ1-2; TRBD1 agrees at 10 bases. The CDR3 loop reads CASSTAGTGDNYGYTF. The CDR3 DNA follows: TGCGCCAGCAGCACCGCCGGGACAGGGGACAACTATGGCTACACCTTC.